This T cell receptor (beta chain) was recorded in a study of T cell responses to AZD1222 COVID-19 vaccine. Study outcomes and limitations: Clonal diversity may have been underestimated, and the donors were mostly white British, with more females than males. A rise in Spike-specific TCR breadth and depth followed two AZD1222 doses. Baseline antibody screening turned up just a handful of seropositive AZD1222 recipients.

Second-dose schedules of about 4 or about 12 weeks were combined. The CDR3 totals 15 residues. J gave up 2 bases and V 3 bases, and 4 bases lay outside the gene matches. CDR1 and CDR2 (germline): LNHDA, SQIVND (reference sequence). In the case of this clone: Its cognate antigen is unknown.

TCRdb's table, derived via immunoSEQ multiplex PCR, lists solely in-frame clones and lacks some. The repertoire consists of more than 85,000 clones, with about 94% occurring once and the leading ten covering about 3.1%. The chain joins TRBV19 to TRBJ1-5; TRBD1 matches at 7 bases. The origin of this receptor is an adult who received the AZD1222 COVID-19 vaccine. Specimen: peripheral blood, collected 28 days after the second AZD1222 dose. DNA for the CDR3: TGTGCCAGTAGTATTTCAGGGGGAGGCAATCAGCCCCAGCATTTT. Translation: CASSISGGGNQPQHF.